This T cell receptor (beta chain) is from a study of post-analysis software for immune sequencing data. Study-wide points: The study found TRBV5-6, TRBV5-1 and TRBV20-1 among 5 or 6 TRBV segments more frequent in patients than controls.

Unique molecular identifiers tagged the TCR beta cDNA libraries. One entry per CDR3 protein, called by TCRdb with MiXCR from the PCR reads. Among more than 350,000 distinct CDR3 sequences listed, approximately 42% were seen once. Germline loops: CDR1 SGHRS, CDR2 YFSETQ. The CDR3 extends over 15 amino acids. In this sample, this clonotype turned up a few times. The target antigen is unknown. Germline and junction disagree at one end, which may indicate a read error. The specimen was blood. The chain couples TRBV5-1 to TRBJ2-7; maybe TRBD1 (6 bases). The source of this sequence is a girl aged 2-9 years with multiple sclerosis. The CDR3 loop reads CASSLRTWDTGELYF. CDR3 DNA sequence: TGCGCCAGCAGCCTAAGGACGTGGGACACCGGGGAGCTGTACTTC.